This T cell receptor beta chain emerged from a study of blood T cell repertoires in COVID-19. About the research overall: Nucleic acid was either cDNA or gDNA, and it came from T cells, B-cell-depleted T cells, or PBMCs.

Generated by immunoSEQ multiplex PCR, the TCRdb table keeps only in-frame clones and is missing some. The sample carries around 150,000 clones, about 84% recorded once. Germline V gives CDR1 MDHEN, CDR2 SYDVKM. J was trimmed by 8 bases and V by 4 bases; bases with no gene match: 4. The CDR3 loop spans 12 amino acids. The origin of this receptor is an elderly woman in a cohort sampled during active or convalescent COVID-19. V is TRBV28 and J is TRBJ1-2; TRBD1 aligns across 7 bases. The sequenced sample consisted of peripheral blood. CDR3 protein: CASSWTGKGYTF. DNA of the CDR3: TGTGCCAGCAGTTGGACAGGCAAAGGCTACACCTTC.